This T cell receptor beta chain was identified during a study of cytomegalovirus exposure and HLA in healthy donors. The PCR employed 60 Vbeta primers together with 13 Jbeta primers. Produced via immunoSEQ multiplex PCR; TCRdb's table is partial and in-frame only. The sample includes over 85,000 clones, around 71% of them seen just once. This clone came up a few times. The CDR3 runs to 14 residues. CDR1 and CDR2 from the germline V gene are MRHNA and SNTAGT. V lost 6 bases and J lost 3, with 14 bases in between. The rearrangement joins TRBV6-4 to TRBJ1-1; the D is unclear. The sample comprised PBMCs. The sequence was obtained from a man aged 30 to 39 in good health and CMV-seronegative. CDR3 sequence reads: CASSSRFRDTEAFF. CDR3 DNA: TGTGCCAGCAGCTCCAGGTTTCGCGACACTGAAGCTTTCTTT.